The 29 T cell receptor beta chains listed next were all sequenced from one sample in a study of T cell responses to AZD1222 COVID-19 vaccine. Method: immunoSEQ multiplex PCR; TCRdb's copy keeps in-frame clones and lacks some. The sample yields under 70,000 clones, roughly 80% seen once. The sequenced sample was peripheral blood, obtained on day 0 of AZD1222 vaccination. The receptors here all came from an adult in good health.

This clone was seen a few times. The CDR3 protein is CASSLRRKVPGEQFF. The CDR3 DNA follows: TGTGCCAGCAGCTTAAGGCGGAAGGTCCCGGGTGAGCAGTTCTTC. This chain connects TRBV7-9 to TRBJ2-1; D gene ambiguous. Trimming shortened V by 2 bases and J by 9 bases, and 17 bases separated the two germline ends. Germline CDR1 and CDR2: SEHNR and FQNEAQ (reference sequence). This CDR3 is 15 amino acids long.

The chain uses TRBV18 and TRBJ1-6; the D gene is possibly TRBD1 (5 bases). Trimming left V 3 bases short and J 6 bases short, with 21 bases between. The V gene's germline CDR1 is KGHSH and CDR2 LQKENI. This CDR3 is built from 18 residues. The CDR3 bases are TGTGCCAGCTCACCCCTTGCGTTGGGCGGGGGTCGTAATTCACCCCTCCACTTT. This encodes CASSPLALGGGRNSPLHF.

This clone was detected once. The rearrangement joins TRBV28 to TRBJ1-1, with a weak D call TRBD1 (6 bases). The CDR3 is 16 amino acids. CDR1 is MDHEN and CDR2 is SYDVKM in the germline V gene. V lost 3 bases, J lost 1 base, and 15 bases lay in between. The CDR3 sequence: CASSLGTEGQNTEAFF. CDR3 nucleotide sequence: TGTGCCAGCAGTTTGGGTACTGAGGGACAGAACACTGAAGCTTTCTTT.

The CDR3, as DNA: TGCGCCAGCAGTGAGTTTGCGCAGCCCCAGCATTTT. Residues: CASSEFAQPQHF. The chain has TRBV10-2 and TRBJ1-5, with D unclear. Germline V CDR1 and CDR2: WSHSY, SAAADI. This CDR3 has 12 residues. The ends were cut back, 1 base at V and 7 bases at J, with 5 bases in the middle.

The chain combines TRBV28 with TRBJ1-5, with unresolved D. Trimming shortened V by 4 bases and J by 7 bases, and 11 bases separated the two germline ends. The CDR3 sequence is 13 residues long. CDR1 is MDHEN, CDR2 SYDVKM, per germline. The CDR3 DNA reads as TGTGCCAGCAGTTCACAGATTTCGCAGCCCCAGCATTTT. Protein product: CASSSQISQPQHF.

J is TRBJ1-1 and V is TRBV12-3 or TRBV12-4; D possibly corresponds to TRBD1 (5 bases). CDR3 length: 12 residues. Trimming removed 6 bases at V and 3 bases at J, with 8 bases between. DNA of the CDR3: TGTGCCAGCAGGACACAGGACACTGAAGCTTTCTTT. Its translation: CASRTQDTEAFF.

V usage is TRBV5-1 and J usage is TRBJ1-2; D gene unclear. CDR1 and CDR2 (germline): SGHRS, YFSETQ. The CDR3 totals 13 residues. V was cut by 0 bases and J by 5 bases, with 8 bases left in between. The CDR3 DNA reads as TGCGCCAGCAGCTTGGCTGGGTCGTATGGCTACACCTTC. Protein sequence: CASSLAGSYGYTF.

The chain has TRBV4-2 and TRBJ1-6; no clear D gene. Germline V gene lookup returns CDR1 LGHNA and CDR2 YNFKEQ. This CDR3 has 15 residues. Trimming removed 0 bases at V and 9 bases at J, with 12 bases between. The CDR3 coding sequence is TGTGCCAGCAGCCAAGATTGGGCATTCAGTTCACCCCTCCACTTT. Translating it yields CASSQDWAFSSPLHF.

The rearrangement uses TRBV5-4 and TRBJ2-4; D is perhaps TRBD2 (6 bases). V dropped 0 bases and J dropped 6 bases, with 7 bases sitting between them. CDR1 and CDR2 (germline): SGHNT, YYREEE (reference sequence). The CDR3 sequence is 13 residues long. As DNA, the CDR3 is TGTGCCAGCAGCTTGGCGGGGGTAAACATTCAGTACTTC. Its translation: CASSLAGVNIQYF.

The chain combines TRBV6-5 with TRBJ2-1; unclear D gene. Deletions cut 1 base from V and 9 bases from J, with 10 bases between. The CDR3 length is 13 residues. Germline V gives CDR1 MNHEY, CDR2 SVGAGI. The CDR3 nucleotides are TGTGCCAGCAGTTACTATCCTGCATCTGAGCAGTTCTTC. Translated: CASSYYPASEQFF.

Notes on this clone: Other DNA sequences from this sample encode an identical CDR3 as well. The chain carries TRBV12-3 or TRBV12-4 and TRBJ1-1; D is unresolved. The CDR3 is made up of 13 amino acids. Trimming shortened V by 5 bases and J by 0 bases, and 7 bases separated the two germline ends. CDR3 in DNA: TGTGCCAGCAGTCTCAGAGTGAACACTGAAGCTTTCTTT. This sequence encodes CASSLRVNTEAFF.

The chain couples TRBV28 to TRBJ1-5, with 8 positions matching TRBD1. The CDR3 length is 18 residues. Germline-derived CDR1 and CDR2 are MDHEN and SYDVKM. J gave up 7 bases and V 7 bases, and 21 bases lay outside the gene matches. The CDR3, as DNA: TGTGCCAGCACCTTTTCCTACGGACAGGGCCCCCGTGAGCAGCCCCAGCATTTT. It encodes CASTFSYGQGPREQPQHF.

The chain has TRBV7-8 and TRBJ1-6; a weak D match, TRBD1 (5 bases). The germline V gene encodes CDR1 SGHVS and CDR2 FQNEAQ. V was shortened by 2 bases and J by 13 bases, with 15 bases between the two germline ends. The CDR3 is made up of 14 amino acids. CDR3 region: CASSLTWDVPPLHF. CDR3 DNA sequence: TGTGCCAGCAGCTTAACGTGGGACGTACCTCCCCTCCACTTT.

This clone was seen once. The rearrangement uses TRBV5-1 and TRBJ1-2; D is unclear. With 2 bases removed from V and 6 bases from J, the gap between germline ends came to 8 bases. The germline V gene encodes CDR1 SGHRS and CDR2 YFSETQ. CDR3 length equals 12 residues. The CDR3 loop reads CASSFGLDGYTF. CDR3 bases: TGCGCCAGCAGCTTCGGACTGGATGGCTACACCTTC.

This clone was recorded only once. The gene calls are TRBV27 and TRBJ1-5; the match to TRBD1 covers 10 bases. This CDR3 has 19 residues. V was pared by 5 bases and J by 1 base, with 14 bases of the junction left unmatched. CDR1 and CDR2 (germline): MNHEY, SMNVEV (reference sequence). The CDR3 sequence: CASSKYRDRGLGSNQPQHF. The CDR3 DNA sequence: TGTGCCAGCAGTAAATACCGGGACAGGGGTCTGGGGAGCAATCAGCCCCAGCATTTT.

The chain links TRBV27 to TRBJ1-5; tentatively, D is TRBD1 (6 bases). This CDR3 is 15 amino acids long. Germline V CDR1 and CDR2: MNHEY, SMNVEV (reference sequence). Trimming cost V 2 bases and J 2 bases, with 10 bases left between them. The CDR3 loop is CASSLNRDRNQPQHF. The CDR3, as DNA: TGTGCCAGCAGTTTAAACAGGGATCGCAATCAGCCCCAGCATTTT.

This clone was counted a single time. The chain has TRBV5-1 and TRBJ1-2, with TRBD1 as a possible D gene (5 bases). Per the germline V gene, CDR1 is SGHRS and CDR2 is YFSETQ. The CDR3 is 13 amino acids. The V end lost 4 bases, the J end lost 13 bases, and 20 bases lay between the germline ends. In DNA, the CDR3 is TGCGCCAGCAGCACCCGGGACGGAGGGCCGGGCACCTTC. Translated, it gives CASSTRDGGPGTF.

The CDR3: CASSESGNYGYTF. The CDR3 DNA sequence: TGCGCCAGCAGTGAGTCTGGGAACTATGGCTACACCTTC. The chain uses TRBV10-1 and TRBJ1-2; D is ambiguous. This CDR3 spans 13 amino acids. V was cut by 0 bases and J by 2 bases, with 4 bases left in between. Germline V lookup: CDR1 WNHNN, CDR2 SYGVQD (reference sequence).

The gene calls are TRBV3-1 (or the pseudogene TRBV3-2) and TRBJ1-5; TRBD1 aligns across 7 bases. The CDR3 length is 17 residues. Looked up from germline, CDR1 is LGHDT and CDR2 is YNNKEL (reference sequence). The V segment lost 1 base and the J segment 2 bases; nucleotides outside the gene matches: 8. The CDR3, as DNA: TGTGCCAGCAGCCAAGTTGAAGGGGGCGACGGCAATCAGCCCCAGCATTTT. This translates into CASSQVEGGDGNQPQHF.

The chain employs TRBV2 and TRBJ1-5; no definite D call. Germline V lookup: CDR1 SNHLY, CDR2 FYNNEI. CDR3 size: 13 residues. V lost 6 bases and J 6 bases, leaving 12 bases between the germline ends. In nucleotides, the CDR3 is TGTGCCAGCAGGCAACATATGGGTCAGCCCCAGCATTTT. Protein product: CASRQHMGQPQHF.

This clone has only one observation. V and J are TRBV6-6 and TRBJ2-2, with 8 bases that match TRBD1. J gave up 5 bases and V 8 bases, and 4 bases lay outside the gene matches. This CDR3 comprises 13 residues. Germline values: CDR1 MNHNY, CDR2 SVGAGI (reference sequence). CDR3 residues: CASGRTGTGELFF. The CDR3 nucleotides read TGTGCCAGCGGCCGGACAGGGACCGGGGAGCTGTTTTTT.

The rearrangement joins TRBV28 to TRBJ2-7; 7 bases fit TRBD1. Looked up from germline, CDR1 is MDHEN and CDR2 is SYDVKM. V dropped 7 bases and J dropped 6; count of bases not matched to a gene: 3. CDR3 length: 11 amino acids. The CDR3 DNA sequence: TGTGCCAGCACCACAGGGGCCGAGCAGTACTTC. This encodes CASTTGAEQYF.

The rearrangement joins TRBV11-3 to TRBJ1-1, with D tentatively TRBD1 (5 bases). The germline gives CDR1 SGHNT, CDR2 YENEEA. Deletions cut 2 bases from V and 4 bases from J, with 11 bases between. This CDR3 has 14 amino acids. DNA of the CDR3: TGTGCCAGCAGCTTAACACCAGGGAGCACTGAAGCTTTCTTT. Its translation is CASSLTPGSTEAFF. The entire variable domain, with the rest obtained from reference TRBV11-3 and TRBJ1-1, is as follows: EAGVVQSPRYKIIEKKQPVAFWCNPISGHNTLYWYLQNLGQGPELLIRYENEEAVDDSQLPKDRFSAERLKGVDSTLKIQPAELGDSAVYLCASSLTPGSTEAFFGQGTRLTVV.

The genes are TRBV7-2 and TRBJ2-2; unclear D gene. This CDR3 is built from 13 residues. The V end was cut by 0 bases, the J end by 6 bases, with 5 bases between. Germline-derived CDR1 and CDR2 are SGHTA and FQGNSA. The chain's CDR3 is CASSLARAGELFF. Here the CDR3 DNA reads TGTGCCAGCAGCTTAGCGCGAGCCGGGGAGCTGTTTTTT.

V is TRBV4-3 and J is TRBJ2-7; D might be TRBD1 (5 bases). Germline lookup yields CDR1 LGHNA and CDR2 YSLEER. V was trimmed by 0 bases and J by 3 bases, leaving 12 bases between them. The CDR3 has 15 amino acids. CDR3 DNA: TGCGCCAGCAGCCAAGACACAGGCGGATACTACGAGCAGTACTTC. Encoded protein: CASSQDTGGYYEQYF.

V is TRBV5-1 and J is TRBJ1-3; D gene uncertain. The CDR3 spans 16 residues. Trimming pared 0 bases from V and 4 bases from J, leaving 14 bases between. From germline, CDR1 is SGHRS and CDR2 YFSETQ. The CDR3 is CASSLGERLVGNTIYF. The CDR3 DNA reads TGCGCCAGCAGCTTGGGGGAACGACTGGTCGGAAACACCATATATTTT.

In regard to this clone: It is likely a read error, because the conserved phenylalanine at the end of the CDR3 is missing. No DNA is shown, since the ends of the CDR3 on it are uncertain; the CDR3 is the one TCRdb lists. The rearrangement links TRBV3-1 (or the pseudogene TRBV3-2) to TRBJ1-2; the D segment call TRBD1 is taken from the table without a DNA check. Both ends counted, the CDR3 spans 13 residues. Germline V lookup: CDR1 LGHDT, CDR2 YNNKEL (reference sequence). Here the CDR3 reads CASSHGTGIPPDP.

V and J are TRBV7-2 and TRBJ1-5, with 8 bases matching TRBD1. The CDR3 runs to 15 residues. The germline gives CDR1 SGHTA, CDR2 FQGNSA. V lost 5 bases and J lost 0; bases outside the gene matches: 3. DNA for the CDR3: TGTGCCAGCAGCCTGCAGGGGGCTAGCAATCAGCCCCAGCATTTT. This translates into CASSLQGASNQPQHF.

The V call is TRBV5-1, the J call TRBJ2-7; D is possibly TRBD2 (6 bases). Between the trimmed V and J ends, which lost 7 bases and 4 bases, there was a span of 15 bases. There are 13 residues in the CDR3. CDR1 and CDR2 from the germline V gene are SGHRS and YFSETQ. Here the CDR3 reads CASSRREGYEQYF. The DNA of the CDR3 is TGCGCCAGCTCGAGGAGGGAAGGATACGAGCAGTACTTC.